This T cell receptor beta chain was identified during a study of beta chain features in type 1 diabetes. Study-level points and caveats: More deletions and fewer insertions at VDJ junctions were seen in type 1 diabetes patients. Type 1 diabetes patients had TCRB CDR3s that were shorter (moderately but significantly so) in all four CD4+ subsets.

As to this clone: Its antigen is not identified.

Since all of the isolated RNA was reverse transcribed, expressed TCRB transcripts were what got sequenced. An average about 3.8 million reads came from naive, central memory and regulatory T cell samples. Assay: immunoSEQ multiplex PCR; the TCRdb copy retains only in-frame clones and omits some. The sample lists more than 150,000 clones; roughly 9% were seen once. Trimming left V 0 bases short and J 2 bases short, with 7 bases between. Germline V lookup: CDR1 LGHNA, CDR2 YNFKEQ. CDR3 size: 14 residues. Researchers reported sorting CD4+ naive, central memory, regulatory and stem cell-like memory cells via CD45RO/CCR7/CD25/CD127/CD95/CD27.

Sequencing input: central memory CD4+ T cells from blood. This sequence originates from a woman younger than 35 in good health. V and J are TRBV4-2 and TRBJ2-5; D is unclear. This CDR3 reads CASSQEIQQETQYF. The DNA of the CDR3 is TGTGCCAGCAGCCAAGAGATCCAGCAAGAGACCCAGTACTTC.